This record concerns one TCR beta chain sequence. These data are taken from a study of OX40 agonist ivuxolimab in advanced cancers. The germline V and J ends were trimmed by 7 bases and 1 base, with 15 bases remaining between them. The germline CDR1 and CDR2 sequences are SQVTM and ANQGSEA. CDR3 length equals 14 residues. Measured with immunoSEQ multiplex PCR; TCRdb has only the in-frame clones, and not every one. The sample has around 80,000 clones; 80% to 90% are singletons. The rearrangement joins TRBV29-1 to TRBJ2-3; tentative D call: TRBD2 (7 bases). The input for sequencing was CD4+ or CD8+ T cells sorted from blood, taken in a trial of the OX40 agonist ivuxolimab. This TCR was recovered from an adult with an advanced solid tumor such as melanoma, head and neck, liver or kidney cancer. The CDR3 DNA reads TGCAGCGGGTTAGGGGGGGTCGGCACAGATACGCAGTATTTT. Translation: CSGLGGVGTDTQYF.